This is a list of T cell receptor beta chains from one sample in a study of OX40 agonist ivuxolimab in advanced cancers. The method was immunoSEQ multiplex PCR; TCRdb's version includes in-frame clones alone and lacks a portion of them. The table records approximately 52,000 clones, approximately 94% of them present only once. This specimen was CD4+ or CD8+ T cells sorted from blood, taken in a trial of the OX40 agonist ivuxolimab. The source of these receptors is an adult with an advanced solid tumor such as melanoma, head and neck, liver or kidney cancer. Both conserved end residues are part of each CDR3. The D gene is left open where the match is weak.

TRBV29-1	TRBD2	TRBJ2-1	CSPGLAGEQFF	TGCAGCCCTGGACTAGCGGGTGAGCAGTTCTTC
TRBV7-9	-	TRBJ2-3	CASSSNRAGFLSTDTQYF	TGTGCCAGCAGCTCCAACCGGGCAGGCTTCCTTAGCACAGATACGCAGTATTTT
TRBV6-1	TRBD2	TRBJ2-1	CASSEEREYNEQFF	TGTGCCAGCAGTGAAGAGCGGGAGTACAATGAGCAGTTCTTC
TRBV5-1	-	TRBJ2-1	CASSLNPSGPFTYNEQFF	TGCGCCAGCAGCTTGAACCCGTCGGGACCCTTCACCTACAATGAGCAGTTCTTC
TRBV7-9	-	TRBJ1-2	CASSSADYGYTF	TGTGCCAGCAGCTCAGCGGACTATGGCTACACCTTC
TRBV30	TRBD2	TRBJ2-3	CAWRAGVDTDTQYF	TGTGCCTGGAGGGCGGGAGTAGACACAGATACGCAGTATTTT
TRBV27	TRBD1	TRBJ2-7	CASSLNAGQGAYEQYF	TGTGCCAGCAGTTTGAATGCAGGGCAGGGGGCCTACGAGCAGTACTTC
TRBV19	-	TRBJ1-5	CASSNRDGYQPQHF	TGTGCCAGTAGCAACCGGGACGGATATCAGCCCCAGCATTTT
TRBV27	TRBD2	TRBJ2-1	CASRPAGETNEQFF	TGTGCCAGCAGACCAGCGGGAGAAACCAATGAGCAGTTCTTC
TRBV6-1	TRBD1	TRBJ2-7	CASLQGVEQYF	TGTGCCAGCCTACAGGGGGTCGAGCAGTACTTC
TRBV5-1	-	TRBJ2-7	CASSTLGARSYEQYF	TGCGCCAGCTCGACCCTAGGGGCCCGCTCCTACGAGCAGTACTTC
TRBV19	-	TRBJ1-1	CASSRRGGNTEAFF	TGTGCCAGTAGCCGTAGGGGAGGGAACACTGAAGCTTTCTTT
TRBV6-6	TRBD2	TRBJ2-1	CASSPSGRENNEQFF	TGTGCCAGCAGCCCTAGCGGGAGGGAAAACAATGAGCAGTTCTTC
TRBV27	-	TRBJ1-1	CASSPGWGNSEAFF	TGTGCCAGCAGTCCGGGTTGGGGGAACTCTGAAGCTTTCTTT